The subject of this entry is one TCR beta chain. Its antigen is unknown. The sample originates from a study of T cells in women clearing cervical HPV infection. Study as a whole: Controls' single incident HPV16 infection cleared within 12 months without precancer. Controls gave blood once infection was undetectable; cases at lesion identification.

All participants had a single incident cervical HPV16 infection, and prevalent HPV16 infections were excluded. Here immunoSEQ multiplex PCR was the method, and the copy in TCRdb shows in-frame clones only, minus some. The sample totals under 50,000 clones. Overall study findings and caveats: Repertoire richness, not evenness, was significantly elevated in CIN3+ cases versus controls.

Input material: blood buffy coat. This receptor was obtained from a woman between 18 and 70 years old with a cervical HPV16 infection that either progressed to CIN3+ or cleared (not recorded which).

CDR3 protein: CSARGPLAGLTDTQYF. The DNA read from the CDR3 is TGCAGTGCTAGAGGTCCCCTAGCGGGGCTTACAGATACG. The chain joins TRBV20-1 to TRBJ2-3; TRBD2 agrees at 9 bases. The CDR3 goes on 3 residues after the read ends, and that part is filled in from the germline J gene. CDR1 and CDR2 from the germline V gene are DFQATT and SNEGSKA (reference sequence). Trimming at V came to 1 base and at J to 3 bases, leaving 8 bases not matched to a gene. The CDR3 contains 16 residues.